Below are 25 T cell receptor beta chains sequenced from a single sample in a study of PD-L1 blockade in urothelial cancer. The time point: pretreatment peripheral blood. Libraries were prepared by immunoSEQ multiplex PCR; TCRdb keeps only in-frame clonotypes and omits some of them. The table lists 60,000 or so clones, 65% to 90% of them singletons. Sequencing used PBMCs, obtained around atezolizumab (anti-PD-L1) treatment. All receptors come from an older man with urothelial cancer.

The chain recombines TRBV19 with TRBJ2-7, with D unresolved. Trimming stripped 6 bases from V and 0 bases from J, with 6 bases between. CDR1 is LNHDA, CDR2 SQIVND, per germline (reference sequence). The CDR3 is made up of 12 amino acids. CDR3 sequence reads: CASSTDSYEQYF. The CDR3 DNA reads as TGTGCCAGTAGCACAGACTCCTACGAGCAGTACTTC.

The rearrangement joins TRBV30 to TRBJ1-2; a weak D match, TRBD1 (6 bases). V dropped 2 bases and J dropped 4 bases, with 14 bases sitting between them. This CDR3 has 14 residues. The germline CDR1 and CDR2 sequences are GTSNPN and SVGIG (reference sequence). In DNA form, the CDR3 reads TGTGCCTGGAGTTTAAGACAGGCCCTCTATGGCTACACCTTC. Translation gives CAWSLRQALYGYTF.

The chain recombines TRBV28 with TRBJ2-1; TRBD2 aligns across 14 bases. Germline CDR1 MDHEN, CDR2 SYDVKM. After removal of 5 bases from V and 10 bases from J, the junction contained 13 bases not matched to a gene. The CDR3 extends over 17 amino acids. CDR3 in DNA: TGTGCCAGCAGTCCTACCTCCGGGACTAGCGGGAGAGCCGAGCAGTTCTTC. It specifies CASSPTSGTSGRAEQFF.

This chain joins TRBV9 and TRBJ2-1; TRBD1 agrees at 7 bases. Losses at the gene ends were 4 bases for V and 0 bases for J; bases not matched to a gene: 10. Per germline, CDR1 SGDLS and CDR2 YYNGEE. The CDR3 has 17 residues. The DNA for the CDR3 is TGTGCCAGCAGCCTAAGAGGGGGACAGAGCTCCTACAATGAGCAGTTCTTC. Amino acids: CASSLRGGQSSYNEQFF.

The chain carries TRBV29-1 and TRBJ2-2; 7 bases line up with TRBD1. The CDR3 runs 14 residues. The V gene's germline CDR1 is SQVTM and CDR2 ANQGSEA. The V gene end was trimmed by 6 bases and the J gene end by 2 bases; junction bases not matched to a gene: 6. CDR3 protein: CSVGRDSNTGELFF. The CDR3 DNA is TGCAGCGTCGGACGGGACAGTAACACCGGGGAGCTGTTTTTT.

This clone appeared a single time. The chain employs TRBV5-4 and TRBJ2-1, with 9 bases fitting TRBD2. V shed 4 bases, J shed 2 bases, and the junction held 10 bases outside the gene matches. The length of the CDR3 is 17 residues. The germline CDR1 and CDR2 sequences are SGHNT and YYREEE (reference sequence). CDR3 in amino acids: CASSQPLGTSTYNEQFF. The CDR3 bases are TGTGCCAGCAGCCAGCCGCTCGGGACTAGCACCTACAATGAGCAGTTCTTC.

This clone was recorded once. This rearrangement joins TRBV21-1 to TRBJ2-1; TRBD1 was called by the table and not checked on the DNA. TRBV21-1 is a pseudogene locus. CDR3 length: 14 residues. CDR3 protein: CASSKGPRVNEQFF. For the CDR3, the DNA is TGTGCCAGCAGCAAAGGCCCCAGGGTCAATGAGCAGTTCTTC.

The CDR3 DNA reads TGTGCCAGCAGCTTAGGCGACAGGGGGACCAAAAACATTCAGTACTTC. Its protein product is CASSLGDRGTKNIQYF. The chain has TRBV7-9 and TRBJ2-4; TRBD1 matches 9 bases. Germline V gene data show CDR1 as SEHNR and CDR2 as FQNEAQ (reference sequence). The CDR3 extends over 16 amino acids. V gave up 1 base and J gave up 2 bases; unmatched junction bases: 3.

This rearrangement joins TRBV6-6 to TRBJ2-7; 8 positions match TRBD1. V shed 6 bases, J shed 2 bases, and the junction held 3 bases outside the gene matches. Germline CDR1 MNHNY, CDR2 SVGAGI (reference sequence). CDR3 length equals 13 residues. The CDR3 spells CASRVQGAYEQYF. The CDR3 bases are TGTGCCAGCAGGGTACAGGGGGCCTACGAGCAGTACTTC.

V and J are TRBV28 and TRBJ2-2, with D possibly TRBD1 on 5 matching bases. V lost 1 base to trimming and J lost 6 bases, with 12 bases between them. The germline V gene has CDR1 MDHEN and CDR2 SYDVKM. The length of the CDR3 is 15 residues. The CDR3 reads CASSLSNTGPGELFF. The CDR3 nucleotides read TGTGCCAGCAGTTTATCCAATACAGGACCCGGGGAGCTGTTTTTT. The full variable domain, completed using reference TRBV28 and TRBJ2-2, is DVKVTQSSRYLVKRTGEKVFLECVQDMDHENMFWYRQDPGLGLRLIYFSYDVKMKEKGDIPEGYSVSREKKERFSLILESASTNQTSMYLCASSLSNTGPGELFFGEGSRLTVL.

The V call is TRBV27, the J call TRBJ1-1, with D tentatively TRBD1 (6 bases). The germline V and J ends were trimmed by 4 bases and 0 bases, with 18 bases remaining between them. Germline V lookup: CDR1 MNHEY, CDR2 SMNVEV (reference sequence). CDR3 size: 17 residues. In DNA form, the CDR3 reads TGTGCCAGCAGTTCCCGGACAGCCCCAGCCATGAACACTGAAGCTTTCTTT. Its translation: CASSSRTAPAMNTEAFF.

The genes are TRBV6-1 and TRBJ2-1, with D maybe TRBD1 (6 bases). Per the germline V gene, CDR1 is MNHNS and CDR2 is SASEGT. V lost 6 bases and J lost 6, with 18 bases in between. The CDR3 consists of 15 residues. The DNA for the CDR3 is TGTGCCAGCAGCGGGACACTTGGACCATCCAATGAGCAGTTCTTC. Protein: CASSGTLGPSNEQFF.

The genes are TRBV30 and TRBJ1-3; D remains unclear. The CDR3 covers 12 residues. Trimming removed 4 bases from V and 3 bases from J, with 7 bases in between. Per germline, CDR1 GTSNPN and CDR2 SVGIG (reference sequence). The CDR3 region is CAWTANGNTIYF. CDR3 nucleotide sequence: TGTGCCTGGACAGCGAATGGAAACACCATATATTTT.

The chain combines TRBV7-2 with TRBJ2-3; the D gene is possibly TRBD2 (5 bases). The CDR3 is 15 amino acids. Germline V gives CDR1 SGHTA, CDR2 FQGNSA. V lost 2 bases, J lost 0 bases, and 9 bases lay in between. CDR3 nucleotide sequence: TGTGCCAGCAGCTTATGGGCGGGTAGCACAGATACGCAGTATTTT. The encoded protein is CASSLWAGSTDTQYF.

This chain connects TRBV10-3 to TRBJ1-5, with D unclear. Germline loops: CDR1 ENHRY, CDR2 SYGVKD. Trimming left V 6 bases short and J 5 bases short, with 11 bases between. The CDR3 contains 13 residues. This CDR3 is CAIREDGDQPQHF. The CDR3 region has the DNA TGTGCCATCAGAGAGGACGGAGATCAGCCCCAGCATTTT.

This clone appeared once. V gene TRBV5-1 combines with J gene TRBJ2-7; 11 nucleotides agree with TRBD1. The germline V gene has CDR1 SGHRS and CDR2 YFSETQ. CDR3 length: 14 amino acids. J lost 6 bases, V lost 3 bases, and 5 bases had no gene match. The chain's CDR3 is CASSWDRGGGEQYF. The CDR3 bases are TGCGCCAGCAGCTGGGACAGGGGGGGTGGCGAGCAGTACTTC.

CDR3 amino acids: CASSPRLAGGSNTGELFF. CDR3 sequence (DNA): TGTGCCAGCAGCCCCCGCTTAGCGGGAGGTTCGAACACCGGGGAGCTGTTTTTT. The chain couples TRBV7-8 to TRBJ2-2; TRBD2 aligns across 10 bases. The CDR3 spans 18 residues. Losses at the gene ends were 5 bases for V and 0 bases for J; bases not matched to a gene: 9. Germline values: CDR1 SGHVS, CDR2 FQNEAQ.

This clone showed up just a few times. V and J are TRBV15 and TRBJ2-7, with D perhaps matching TRBD2 (5 bases). V dropped 0 bases and J dropped 4 bases, with 19 bases sitting between them. Germline V gene lookup returns CDR1 LNHNV and CDR2 YYDKDF (reference sequence). The CDR3 totals 17 residues. The CDR3 nucleotides are TGTGCCACCAGCAGAGATCGCAGCAGCGGCCAAGGGTACGAGCAGTACTTC. This sequence encodes CATSRDRSSGQGYEQYF.

The chain has TRBV6-5 and TRBJ1-1; TRBD1 is a possible D gene (6 bases). The CDR3 is 14 residues long. V lost 6 bases to trimming and J lost 5 bases, with 16 bases between them. Germline V lookup: CDR1 MNHEY, CDR2 SVGAGI. CDR3 sequence reads: CASRPDQRGTEAFF. As DNA, the CDR3 is TGTGCCAGCAGGCCCGACCAAAGGGGGACTGAAGCTTTCTTT.

This chain links TRBV7-6 with TRBJ2-7; 9 positions agree with TRBD1. Trimming removed 5 bases from V and 5 bases from J; junction bases left unmatched: 13. CDR3 size: 16 residues. Germline CDR1 and CDR2: SGHVS and FNYEAQ. CDR3 in DNA: TGTGCCAGCAGCCCAACAGAAGGACAGGGGTTCAACGAGCAGTACTTC. Protein product: CASSPTEGQGFNEQYF.

The chain is built from TRBV9 and TRBJ1-2; the D is unclear. V was pared by 3 bases and J by 0 bases, with 9 bases between. Germline CDR1 and CDR2: SGDLS and YYNGEE. CDR3 size: 14 residues. The chain's CDR3 is CASSAMTTNYGYTF. CDR3 nucleotides: TGTGCCAGCAGCGCTATGACTACTAACTATGGCTACACCTTC.

V gene TRBV2 combines with J gene TRBJ1-1, with no clear D. The CDR3 has 15 amino acids. Trimming pared 2 bases from V and 4 bases from J, leaving 14 bases between. Germline V CDR1 and CDR2: SNHLY, FYNNEI. The CDR3, as DNA: TGTGCCAGCAGTGAATTGGGCGGCCGGGGCACTGAAGCTTTCTTT. Protein product: CASSELGGRGTEAFF.

This clone was seen many times. The chain employs TRBV7-9 and TRBJ1-2; D gene uncertain. The CDR3 is 15 amino acids. Trimming removed 1 base at V and 4 bases at J, with 13 bases between. Germline values: CDR1 SEHNR, CDR2 FQNEAQ (reference sequence). Written as DNA, the CDR3 is TGTGCCAGCAGCTTAGGTTCTGGGCCGCTCTATGGCTACACCTTC. Amino acid sequence: CASSLGSGPLYGYTF.

In DNA, the CDR3 is TGTGCCAGTAGTACAGGCAGGGGGTACCAAGAGACCCAGTACTTC. This sequence encodes CASSTGRGYQETQYF. The gene calls are TRBV19 and TRBJ2-5, with 7 bases matching TRBD1. CDR3 size: 15 residues. Germline V gene lookup returns CDR1 LNHDA and CDR2 SQIVND (reference sequence). The V gene end was trimmed by 4 bases and the J gene end by 0 bases; junction bases not matched to a gene: 5.

This chain links TRBV27 with TRBJ2-1, with D uncertain. V was clipped by 3 bases and J by 0 bases, with 6 bases between them. The CDR3 is made up of 14 amino acids. CDR1 and CDR2 (germline): MNHEY, SMNVEV (reference sequence). CDR3 in amino acids: CASSFASSYNEQFF. As DNA, the CDR3 is TGTGCCAGCAGTTTTGCTAGCTCCTACAATGAGCAGTTCTTC.